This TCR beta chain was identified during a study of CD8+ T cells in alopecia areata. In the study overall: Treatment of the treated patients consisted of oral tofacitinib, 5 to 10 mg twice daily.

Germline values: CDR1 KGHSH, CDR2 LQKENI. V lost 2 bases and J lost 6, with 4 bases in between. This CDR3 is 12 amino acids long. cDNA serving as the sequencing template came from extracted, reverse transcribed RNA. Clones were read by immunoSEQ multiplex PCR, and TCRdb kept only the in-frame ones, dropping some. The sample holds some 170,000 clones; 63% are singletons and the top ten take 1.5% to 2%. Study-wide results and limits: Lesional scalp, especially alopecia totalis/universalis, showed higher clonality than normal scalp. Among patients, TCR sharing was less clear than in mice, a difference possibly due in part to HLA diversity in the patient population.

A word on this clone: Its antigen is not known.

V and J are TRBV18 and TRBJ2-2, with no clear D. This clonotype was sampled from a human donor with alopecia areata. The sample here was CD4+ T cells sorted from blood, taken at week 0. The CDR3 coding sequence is TGTGCCAGCTCACCAAGGGCCGGGGAGCTGTTTTTT. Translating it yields CASSPRAGELFF.